This T cell receptor (beta chain) was profiled in a study of early stage breast cancer tumors. About the research overall: ER+/PR+/HER2- status applied to about 80% of the 16 invasive breast tumors. Each sample averaged about 9.4-fold read coverage. Study outcomes and limitations: Tumors had roughly 2.3-fold higher T cell density and higher clonality than adjacent normal breast tissue.

This clone was seen once. Antigen: not known. V lost 5 bases to trimming and J lost 4 bases, with 12 bases between them. Germline V gene lookup returns CDR1 SGHAT and CDR2 FQNNGV. The CDR3 sequence is 14 residues long. Each sample had two DNA replicates, 0.5 to 0.65 ug blood or about 1.4 ug tissue. Clones were read by immunoSEQ multiplex PCR, and TCRdb kept only the in-frame ones, dropping some. Found here are 60,000 to 75,000 clones, 80% of them singletons; the top ten hold approximately 4.5%. Sequencing input: blood. The chain joins TRBV11-2 to TRBJ1-3; D is possibly TRBD1 (5 bases). The TCR was taken from a person aged 35 to 50 with breast cancer. The CDR3 coding sequence is TGTGCCAGCAGCCACGAGGGGTCCGGAAACACCATATATTTT. It specifies CASSHEGSGNTIYF.